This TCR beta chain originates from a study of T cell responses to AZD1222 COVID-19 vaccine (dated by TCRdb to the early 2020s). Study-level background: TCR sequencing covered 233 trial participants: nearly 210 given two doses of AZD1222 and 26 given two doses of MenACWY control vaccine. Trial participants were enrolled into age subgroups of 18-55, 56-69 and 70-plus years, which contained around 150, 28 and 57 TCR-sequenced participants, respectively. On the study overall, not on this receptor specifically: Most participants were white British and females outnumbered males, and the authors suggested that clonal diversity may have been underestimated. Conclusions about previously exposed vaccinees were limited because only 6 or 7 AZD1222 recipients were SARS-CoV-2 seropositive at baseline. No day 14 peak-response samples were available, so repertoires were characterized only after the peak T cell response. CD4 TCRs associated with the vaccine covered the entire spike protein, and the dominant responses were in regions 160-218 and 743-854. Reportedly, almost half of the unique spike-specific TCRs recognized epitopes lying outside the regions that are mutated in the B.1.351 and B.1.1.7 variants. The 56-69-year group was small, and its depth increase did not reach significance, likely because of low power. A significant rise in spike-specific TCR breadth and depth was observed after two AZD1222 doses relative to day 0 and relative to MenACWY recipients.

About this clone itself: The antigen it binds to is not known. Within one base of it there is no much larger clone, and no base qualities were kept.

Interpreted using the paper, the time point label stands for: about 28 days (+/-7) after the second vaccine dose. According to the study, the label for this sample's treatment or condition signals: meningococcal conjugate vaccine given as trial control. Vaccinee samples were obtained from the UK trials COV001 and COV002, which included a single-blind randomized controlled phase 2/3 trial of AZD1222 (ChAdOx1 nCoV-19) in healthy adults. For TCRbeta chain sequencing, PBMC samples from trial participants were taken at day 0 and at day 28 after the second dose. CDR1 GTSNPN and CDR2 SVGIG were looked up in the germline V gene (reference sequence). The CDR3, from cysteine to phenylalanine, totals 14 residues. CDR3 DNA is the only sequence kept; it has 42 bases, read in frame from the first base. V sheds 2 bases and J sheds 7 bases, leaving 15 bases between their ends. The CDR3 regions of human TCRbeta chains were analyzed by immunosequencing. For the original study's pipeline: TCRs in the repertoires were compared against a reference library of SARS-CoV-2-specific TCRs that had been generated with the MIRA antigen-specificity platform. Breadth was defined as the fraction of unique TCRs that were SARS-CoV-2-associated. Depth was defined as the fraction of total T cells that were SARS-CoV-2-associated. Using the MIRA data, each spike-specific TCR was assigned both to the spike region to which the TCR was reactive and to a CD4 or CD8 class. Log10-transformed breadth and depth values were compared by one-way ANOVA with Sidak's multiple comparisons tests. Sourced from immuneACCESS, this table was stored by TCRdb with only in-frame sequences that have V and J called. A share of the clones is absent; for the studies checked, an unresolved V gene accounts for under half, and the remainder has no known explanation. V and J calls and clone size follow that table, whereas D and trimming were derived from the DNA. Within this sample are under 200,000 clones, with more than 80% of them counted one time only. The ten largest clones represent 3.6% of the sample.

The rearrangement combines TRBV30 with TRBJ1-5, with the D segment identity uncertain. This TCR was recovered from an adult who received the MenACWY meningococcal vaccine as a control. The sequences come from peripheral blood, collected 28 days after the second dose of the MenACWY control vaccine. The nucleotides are TGTGCCTGGAGTCCGACACCTTTCGGGCAGCCCCAGCATTTT. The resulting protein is CAWSPTPFGQPQHF. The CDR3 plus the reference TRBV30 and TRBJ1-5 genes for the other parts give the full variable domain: SQTIHQWPATLVQPVGSPLSLECTVEGTSNPNLYWYRQAAGRGLQLLFYSVGIGQISSEVPQNLSASRPQDRQFILSSKKLLLSDSGFYLCAWSPTPFGQPQHFGDGTRLSIL.